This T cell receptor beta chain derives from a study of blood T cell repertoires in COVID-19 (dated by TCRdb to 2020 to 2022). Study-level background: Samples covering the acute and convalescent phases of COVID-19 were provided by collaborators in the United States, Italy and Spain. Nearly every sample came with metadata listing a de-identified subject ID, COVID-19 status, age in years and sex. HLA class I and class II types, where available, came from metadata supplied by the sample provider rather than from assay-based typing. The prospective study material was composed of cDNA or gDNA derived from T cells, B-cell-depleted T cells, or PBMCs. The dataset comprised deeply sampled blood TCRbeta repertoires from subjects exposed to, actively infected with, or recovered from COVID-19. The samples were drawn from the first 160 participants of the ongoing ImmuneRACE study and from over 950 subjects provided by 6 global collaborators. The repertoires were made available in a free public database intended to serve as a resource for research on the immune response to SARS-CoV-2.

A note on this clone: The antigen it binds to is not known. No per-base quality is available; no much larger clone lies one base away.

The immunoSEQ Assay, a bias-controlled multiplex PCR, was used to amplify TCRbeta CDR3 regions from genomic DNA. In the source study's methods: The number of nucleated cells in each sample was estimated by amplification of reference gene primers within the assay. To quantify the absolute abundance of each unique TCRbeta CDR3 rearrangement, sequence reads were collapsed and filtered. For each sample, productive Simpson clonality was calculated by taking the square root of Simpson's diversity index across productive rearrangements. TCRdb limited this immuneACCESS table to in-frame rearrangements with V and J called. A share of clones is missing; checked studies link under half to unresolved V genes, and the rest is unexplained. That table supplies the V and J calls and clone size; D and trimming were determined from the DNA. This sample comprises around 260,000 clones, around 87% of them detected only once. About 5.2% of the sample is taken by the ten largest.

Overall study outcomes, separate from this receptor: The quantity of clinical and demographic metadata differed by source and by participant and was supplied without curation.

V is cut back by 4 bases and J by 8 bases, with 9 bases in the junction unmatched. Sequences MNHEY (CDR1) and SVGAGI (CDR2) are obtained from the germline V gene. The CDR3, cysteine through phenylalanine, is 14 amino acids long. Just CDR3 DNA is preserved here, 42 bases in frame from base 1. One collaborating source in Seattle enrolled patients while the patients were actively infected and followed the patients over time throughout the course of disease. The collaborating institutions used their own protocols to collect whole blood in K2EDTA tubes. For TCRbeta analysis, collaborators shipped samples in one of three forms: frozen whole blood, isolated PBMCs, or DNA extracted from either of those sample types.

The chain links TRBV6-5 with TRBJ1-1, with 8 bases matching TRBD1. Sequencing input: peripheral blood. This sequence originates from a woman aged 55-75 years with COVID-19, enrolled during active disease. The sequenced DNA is TGTGCCAGCAGTTCACCGGACAGGGCCAGGGAAGCTTTCTTT. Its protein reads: CASSSPDRAREAFF.